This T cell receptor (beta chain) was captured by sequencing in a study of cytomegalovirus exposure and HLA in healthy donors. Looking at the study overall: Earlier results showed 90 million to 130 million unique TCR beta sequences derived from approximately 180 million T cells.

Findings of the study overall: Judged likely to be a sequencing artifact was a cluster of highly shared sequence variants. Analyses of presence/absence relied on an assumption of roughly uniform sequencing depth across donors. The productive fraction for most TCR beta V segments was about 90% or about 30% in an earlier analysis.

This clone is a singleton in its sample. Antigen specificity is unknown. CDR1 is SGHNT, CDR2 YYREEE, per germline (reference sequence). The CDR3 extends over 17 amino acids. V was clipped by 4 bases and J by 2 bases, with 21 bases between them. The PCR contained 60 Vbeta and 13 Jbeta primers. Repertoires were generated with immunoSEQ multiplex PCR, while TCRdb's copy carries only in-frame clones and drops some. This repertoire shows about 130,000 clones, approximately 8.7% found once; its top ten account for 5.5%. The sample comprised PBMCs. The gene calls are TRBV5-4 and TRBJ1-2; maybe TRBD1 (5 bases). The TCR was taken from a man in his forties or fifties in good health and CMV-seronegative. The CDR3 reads CASSKRDGGTVNYGYTF. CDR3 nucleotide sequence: TGTGCCAGCAGCAAGCGGGACGGCGGGACCGTCAACTATGGCTACACCTTC.